This TCR beta chain was observed in a study of a mutant IDH1 vaccine in newly diagnosed glioma. Germline V CDR1 and CDR2: MNHNS, SASEGT. The CDR3 sequence is 15 residues long. V lost 7 bases and J lost 0; bases outside the gene matches: 8. Time point given: baseline, week 1 (first vaccination visit). Treatment here: pre-vaccination baseline after standard-of-care therapy. Generated by immunoSEQ multiplex PCR, the TCRdb table keeps only in-frame clones and is missing some. The sample includes 70,000 to 100,000 clones, around 79% of them seen just once. The TCR originated in a man aged 35 to 55 with glioma. Some clones in this sample may be carry-over from other donors' samples. The sequenced sample was PBMCs, obtained from a glioma patient treated with radiotherapy, temozolomide or both. This chain links TRBV6-1 with TRBJ2-5; 7 bases map to TRBD2. CDR3 protein: CASTGHGGYQETQYF. The CDR3 DNA sequence: TGTGCCAGCACCGGACACGGGGGGTACCAAGAGACCCAGTACTTC.